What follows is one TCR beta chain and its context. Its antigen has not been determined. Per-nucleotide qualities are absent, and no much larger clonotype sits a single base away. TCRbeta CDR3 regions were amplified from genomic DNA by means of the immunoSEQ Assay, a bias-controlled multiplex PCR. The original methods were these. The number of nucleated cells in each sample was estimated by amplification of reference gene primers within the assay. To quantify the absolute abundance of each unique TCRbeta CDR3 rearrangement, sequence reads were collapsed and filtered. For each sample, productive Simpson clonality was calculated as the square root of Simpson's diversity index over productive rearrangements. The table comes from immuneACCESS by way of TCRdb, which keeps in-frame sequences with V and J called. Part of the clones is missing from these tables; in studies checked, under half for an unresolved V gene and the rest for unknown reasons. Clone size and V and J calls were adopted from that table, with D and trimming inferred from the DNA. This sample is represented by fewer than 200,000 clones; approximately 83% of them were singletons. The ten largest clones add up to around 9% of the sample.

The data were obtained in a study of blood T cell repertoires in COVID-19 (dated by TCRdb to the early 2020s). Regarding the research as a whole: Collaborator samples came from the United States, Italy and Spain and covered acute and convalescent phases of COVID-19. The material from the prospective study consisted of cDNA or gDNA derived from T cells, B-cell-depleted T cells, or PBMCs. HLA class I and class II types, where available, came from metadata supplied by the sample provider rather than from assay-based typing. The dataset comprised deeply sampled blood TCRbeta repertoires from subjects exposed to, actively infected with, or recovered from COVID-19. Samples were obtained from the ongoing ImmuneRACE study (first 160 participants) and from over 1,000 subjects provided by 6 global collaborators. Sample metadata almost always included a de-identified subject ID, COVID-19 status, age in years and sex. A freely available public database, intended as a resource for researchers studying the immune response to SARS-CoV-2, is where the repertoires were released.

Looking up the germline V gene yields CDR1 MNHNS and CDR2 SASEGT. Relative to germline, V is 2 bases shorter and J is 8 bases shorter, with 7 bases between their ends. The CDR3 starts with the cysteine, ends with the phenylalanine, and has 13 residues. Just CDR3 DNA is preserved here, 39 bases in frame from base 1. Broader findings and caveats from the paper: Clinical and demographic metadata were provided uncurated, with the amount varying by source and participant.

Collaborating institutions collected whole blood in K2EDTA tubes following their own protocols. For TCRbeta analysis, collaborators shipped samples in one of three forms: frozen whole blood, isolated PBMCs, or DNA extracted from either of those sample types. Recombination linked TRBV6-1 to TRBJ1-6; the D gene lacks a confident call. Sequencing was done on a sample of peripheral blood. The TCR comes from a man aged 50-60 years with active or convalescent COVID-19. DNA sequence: TGTGCCAGCAGTGAATCCCCCGATTCACCCCTCCACTTT. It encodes CASSESPDSPLHF.